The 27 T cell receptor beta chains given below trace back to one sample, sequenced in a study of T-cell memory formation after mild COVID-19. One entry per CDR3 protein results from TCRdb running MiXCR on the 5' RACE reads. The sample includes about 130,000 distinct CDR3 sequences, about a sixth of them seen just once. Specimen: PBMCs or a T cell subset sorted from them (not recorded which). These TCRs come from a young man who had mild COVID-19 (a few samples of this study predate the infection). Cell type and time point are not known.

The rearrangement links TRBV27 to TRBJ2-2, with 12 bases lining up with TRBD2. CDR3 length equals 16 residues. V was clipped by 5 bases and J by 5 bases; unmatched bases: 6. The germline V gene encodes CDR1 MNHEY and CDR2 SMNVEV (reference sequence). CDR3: CASSPLAGGRTGELFF. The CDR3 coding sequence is TGTGCCAGCAGTCCCCTAGCGGGGGGGCGTACCGGGGAGCTGTTTTTT.

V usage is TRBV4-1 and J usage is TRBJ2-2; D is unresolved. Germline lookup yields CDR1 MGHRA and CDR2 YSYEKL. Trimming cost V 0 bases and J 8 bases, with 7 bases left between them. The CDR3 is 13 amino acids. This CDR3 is CASSQDRRGELFF. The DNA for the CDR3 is TGCGCCAGCAGCCAAGATCGGCGAGGGGAGCTGTTTTTT.

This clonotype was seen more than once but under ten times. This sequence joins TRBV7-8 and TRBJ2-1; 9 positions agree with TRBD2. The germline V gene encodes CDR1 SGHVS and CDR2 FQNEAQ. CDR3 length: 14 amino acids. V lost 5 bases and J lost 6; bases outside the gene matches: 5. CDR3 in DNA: TGTGCCAGCAGCCCTGTTAGCGGGGGCAATGAGCAGTTCTTC. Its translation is CASSPVSGGNEQFF.

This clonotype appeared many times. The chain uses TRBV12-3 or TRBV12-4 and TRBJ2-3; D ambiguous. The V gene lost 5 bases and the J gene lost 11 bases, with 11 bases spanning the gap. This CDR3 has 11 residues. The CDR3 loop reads CASSILRLQYF. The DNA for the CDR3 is TGTGCCAGCAGTATACTTAGGCTGCAGTATTTT.

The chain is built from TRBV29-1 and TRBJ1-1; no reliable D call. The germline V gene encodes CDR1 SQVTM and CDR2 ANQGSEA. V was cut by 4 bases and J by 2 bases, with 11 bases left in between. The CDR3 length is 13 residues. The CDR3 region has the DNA TGCAGCGTTGTTCTCCAGCTTAACACTGAAGCTTTCTTT. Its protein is CSVVLQLNTEAFF.

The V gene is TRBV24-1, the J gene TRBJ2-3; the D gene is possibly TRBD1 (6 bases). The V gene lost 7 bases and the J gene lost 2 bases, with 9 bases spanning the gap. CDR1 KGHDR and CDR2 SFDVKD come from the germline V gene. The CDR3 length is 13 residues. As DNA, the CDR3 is TGTGCCACCAGCGACAGGCACACAGATACGCAGTATTTT. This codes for CATSDRHTDTQYF.

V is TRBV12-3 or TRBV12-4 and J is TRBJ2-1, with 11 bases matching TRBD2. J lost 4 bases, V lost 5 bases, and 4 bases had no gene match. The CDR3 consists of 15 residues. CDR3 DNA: TGTGCCAGCAGTACATCTAGCGGGGGGTACAATGAGCAGTTCTTC. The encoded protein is CASSTSSGGYNEQFF.

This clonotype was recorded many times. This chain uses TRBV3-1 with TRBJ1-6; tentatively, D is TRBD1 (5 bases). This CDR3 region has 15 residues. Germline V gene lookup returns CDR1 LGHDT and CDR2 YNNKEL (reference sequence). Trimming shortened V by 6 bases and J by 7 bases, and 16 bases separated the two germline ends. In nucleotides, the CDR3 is TGTGCCAGCAGTCCACCAGCGGGGACGAATTCACCCCTCCACTTT. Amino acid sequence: CASSPPAGTNSPLHF.

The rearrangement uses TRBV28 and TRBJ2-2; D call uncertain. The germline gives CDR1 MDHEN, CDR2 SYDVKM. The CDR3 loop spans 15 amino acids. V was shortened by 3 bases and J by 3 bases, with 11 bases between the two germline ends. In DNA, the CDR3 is TGTGCCAGCAGTTTGGGTGGGCTTTACACCGGGGAGCTGTTTTTT. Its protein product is CASSLGGLYTGELFF. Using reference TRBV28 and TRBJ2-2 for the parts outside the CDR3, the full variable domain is DVKVTQSSRYLVKRTGEKVFLECVQDMDHENMFWYRQDPGLGLRLIYFSYDVKMKEKGDIPEGYSVSREKKERFSLILESASTNQTSMYLCASSLGGLYTGELFFGEGSRLTVL.

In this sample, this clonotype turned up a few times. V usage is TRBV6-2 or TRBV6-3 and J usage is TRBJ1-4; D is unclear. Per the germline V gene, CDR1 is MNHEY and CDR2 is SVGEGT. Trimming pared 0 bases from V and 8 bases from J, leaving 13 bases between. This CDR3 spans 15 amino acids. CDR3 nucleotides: TGTGCCAGCAGTTACTCGCGGAGGTCTGAGGAAAAACTGTTTTTT. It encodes CASSYSRRSEEKLFF.

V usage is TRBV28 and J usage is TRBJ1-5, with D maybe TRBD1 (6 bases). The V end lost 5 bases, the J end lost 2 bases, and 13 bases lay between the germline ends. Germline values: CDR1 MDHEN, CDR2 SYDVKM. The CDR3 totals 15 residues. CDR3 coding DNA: TGTGCCAGCAGTCTACAGGGTTGGGGCAATCAGCCCCAGCATTTT. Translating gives CASSLQGWGNQPQHF. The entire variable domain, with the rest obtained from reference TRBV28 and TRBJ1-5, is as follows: DVKVTQSSRYLVKRTGEKVFLECVQDMDHENMFWYRQDPGLGLRLIYFSYDVKMKEKGDIPEGYSVSREKKERFSLILESASTNQTSMYLCASSLQGWGNQPQHFGDGTRLSIL.

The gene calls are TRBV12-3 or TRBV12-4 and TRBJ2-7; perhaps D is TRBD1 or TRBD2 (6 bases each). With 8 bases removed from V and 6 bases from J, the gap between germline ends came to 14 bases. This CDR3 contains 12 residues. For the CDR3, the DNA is TGTGCCAGCGGTAAAGGGGGACTCGAGCAGTACTTC. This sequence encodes CASGKGGLEQYF.

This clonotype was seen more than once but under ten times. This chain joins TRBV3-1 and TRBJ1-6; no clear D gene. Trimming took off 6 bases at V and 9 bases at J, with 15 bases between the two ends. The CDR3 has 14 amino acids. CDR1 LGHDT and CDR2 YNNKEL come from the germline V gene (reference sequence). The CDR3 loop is CASSRQTLGSPLHF. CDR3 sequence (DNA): TGTGCCAGCAGTCGACAAACCCTCGGTTCACCCCTCCACTTT.

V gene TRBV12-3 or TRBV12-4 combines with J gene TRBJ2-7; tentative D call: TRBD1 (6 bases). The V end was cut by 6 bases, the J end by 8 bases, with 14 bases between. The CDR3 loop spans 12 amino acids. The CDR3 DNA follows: TGTGCCAGCAGGGAGCTCAGGGGCAAGCAGTACTTC. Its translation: CASRELRGKQYF.

CDR3 region: CASSLGRAFF. The DNA of the CDR3 is TGTGCCAGCAGCTTAGGCCGGGCTTTCTTT. V and J are TRBV7-2 and TRBJ1-1; no firm D call. V lost 1 base and J 11 bases, leaving 5 bases between the germline ends. CDR1 and CDR2 from the germline V gene are SGHTA and FQGNSA. The CDR3 runs 10 residues.

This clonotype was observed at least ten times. CDR3 loop: CASSQSRQETQYF. As DNA, the CDR3 is TGCGCCAGCAGCCAAAGCAGGCAAGAGACCCAGTACTTC. This sequence joins TRBV4-3 and TRBJ2-5, with D unresolved. CDR1 and CDR2 (germline): LGHNA, YSLEER. The CDR3 has 13 residues. V lost 2 bases and J 2 bases, leaving 6 bases between the germline ends.

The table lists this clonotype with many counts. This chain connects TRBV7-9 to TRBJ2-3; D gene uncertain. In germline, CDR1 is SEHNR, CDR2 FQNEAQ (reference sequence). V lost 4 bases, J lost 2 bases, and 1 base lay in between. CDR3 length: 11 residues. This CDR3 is CASSYTDTQYF. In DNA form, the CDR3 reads TGTGCCAGCAGCTACACAGATACGCAGTATTTT.

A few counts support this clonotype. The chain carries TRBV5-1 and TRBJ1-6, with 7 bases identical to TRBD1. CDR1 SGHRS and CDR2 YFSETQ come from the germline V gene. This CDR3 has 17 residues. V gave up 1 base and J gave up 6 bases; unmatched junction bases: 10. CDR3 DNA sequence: TGCGCCAGCAGCTTGTGGGAACAGGGGCAACTTAATTCACCCCTCCACTTT. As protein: CASSLWEQGQLNSPLHF.

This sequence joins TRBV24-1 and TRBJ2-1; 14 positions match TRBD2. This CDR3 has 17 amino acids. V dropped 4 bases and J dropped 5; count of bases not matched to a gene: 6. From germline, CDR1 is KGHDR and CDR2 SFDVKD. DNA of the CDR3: TGTGCCACCAGTGACCAAGGACTAGCGGGGGGCAACAATGAGCAGTTCTTC. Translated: CATSDQGLAGGNNEQFF.

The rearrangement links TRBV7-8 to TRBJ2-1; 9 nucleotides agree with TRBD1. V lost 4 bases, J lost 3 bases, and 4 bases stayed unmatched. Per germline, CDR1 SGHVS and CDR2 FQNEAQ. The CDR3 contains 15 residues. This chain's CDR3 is CASSSGTGIYNEQFF. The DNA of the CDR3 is TGTGCCAGCAGCTCAGGGACAGGGATCTACAATGAGCAGTTCTTC.

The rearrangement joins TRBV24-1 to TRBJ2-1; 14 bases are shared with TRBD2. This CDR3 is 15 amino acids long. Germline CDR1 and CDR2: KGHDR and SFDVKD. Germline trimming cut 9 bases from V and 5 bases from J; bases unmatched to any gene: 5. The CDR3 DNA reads TGTGCCACCCGATCGGGACTAGCGGGGGACAATGAGCAGTTCTTC. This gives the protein CATRSGLAGDNEQFF.

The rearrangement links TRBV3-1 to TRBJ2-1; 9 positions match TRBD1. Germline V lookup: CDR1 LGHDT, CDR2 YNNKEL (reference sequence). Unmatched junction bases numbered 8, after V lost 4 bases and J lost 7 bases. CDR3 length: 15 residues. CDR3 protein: CASSPQGQGFNEQFF. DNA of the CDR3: TGTGCCAGCAGCCCCCAGGGACAGGGTTTTAATGAGCAGTTCTTC.

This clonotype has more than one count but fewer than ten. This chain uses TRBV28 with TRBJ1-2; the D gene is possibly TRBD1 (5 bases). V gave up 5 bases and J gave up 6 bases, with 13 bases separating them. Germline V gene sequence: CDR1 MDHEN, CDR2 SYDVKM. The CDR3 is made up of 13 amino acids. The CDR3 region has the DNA TGTGCCAGCAGTCCCCGGCCAGGGAATGGCTACACCTTC. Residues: CASSPRPGNGYTF.

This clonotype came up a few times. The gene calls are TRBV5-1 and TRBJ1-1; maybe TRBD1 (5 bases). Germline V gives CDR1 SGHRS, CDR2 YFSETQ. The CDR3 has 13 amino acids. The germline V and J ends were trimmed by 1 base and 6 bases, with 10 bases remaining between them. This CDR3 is CASSLSLGAEAFF. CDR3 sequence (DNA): TGCGCCAGCAGCTTGTCCCTGGGGGCTGAAGCTTTCTTT.

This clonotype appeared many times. The DNA of the CDR3 is TGTGCCAGCAGCGCCGTGGGAGGGGTTAGCCAAGAGACCCAGTACTTC. Encoded protein: CASSAVGGVSQETQYF. The V call is TRBV7-2, the J call TRBJ2-5, with TRBD2 matching 7 bases. The germline gives CDR1 SGHTA, CDR2 FQGNSA. Losses at the gene ends were 5 bases for V and 1 base for J; bases not matched to a gene: 10. The CDR3 extends over 16 amino acids.

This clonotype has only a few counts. In nucleotides, the CDR3 is TGTGCCAGCTCACCAGGGGGGCGCGGTGAAAAACTGTTTTTT. This encodes CASSPGGRGEKLFF. This chain connects TRBV18 to TRBJ1-4, with TRBD1 as a possible D gene (6 bases). Germline-derived CDR1 and CDR2 are KGHSH and LQKENI. Trimming stripped 2 bases from V and 7 bases from J, with 11 bases between. CDR3 size: 14 residues. Full variable domain (outside the CDR3, taken from reference TRBV18 and TRBJ1-4): NAGVMQNPRHLVRRRGQEARLRCSPMKGHSHVYWYRQLPEEGLKFMVYLQKENIIDESGMPKERFSAEFPKEGPSILRIQQVVRGDSAAYFCASSPGGRGEKLFFGSGTQLSVL.

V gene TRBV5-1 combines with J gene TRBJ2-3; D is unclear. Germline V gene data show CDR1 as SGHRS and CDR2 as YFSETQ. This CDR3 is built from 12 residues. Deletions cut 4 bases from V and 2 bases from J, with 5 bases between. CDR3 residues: CASSVNTDTQYF. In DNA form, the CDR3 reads TGCGCCAGCAGCGTGAACACAGATACGCAGTATTTT.